This is a list of T cell receptor beta chains from one sample in a study of T cell repertoires in cytomegalovirus infection. Antigens of these TCRs are unknown. From the reads, TCRdb called clonotypes with MiXCR, one entry per CDR3 protein. Of about 340,000 distinct CDR3 sequences listed, almost 30% are singletons. The specimen was cultured PBMCs, collected from culture after CMV antigen stimulation. The receptors derive from a human donor in good health (CMV status not recorded). Some clones in this sample may be carry-over from other donors' samples. Each CDR3 is given with its conserved first and last residue. Each record gives: V gene, CDR3 protein.

V: TRBV11-2; CDR3: CASSLGGSINQPQHF
V: TRBV28; CDR3: CASSSGQGGEAFF
V: TRBV7-2; CDR3: CASSLRRASSYNEQFF
V: TRBV25-1; CDR3: CASSAVDTNYGYTF
V: TRBV4-1; CDR3: CASSRPYLSAGGNTGELFF
V: TRBV2; CDR3: CASRVANTQYF
V: TRBV11-2; CDR3: CASSLDRFGQPQHF
V: TRBV28; CDR3: CASSFPPGTSGYEQYF
V: TRBV6-1; CDR3: CASRQNRTGLAGGYEQYF
V: TRBV20-1; CDR3: CSGRTGSKGTEAFF
V: TRBV7-9; CDR3: CALGEREGYEQYF
V: TRBV5-1; CDR3: CASSLVTAGAGELFF
V: TRBV27; CDR3: CASRLGRGANSPLHF
V: TRBV12-3/TRBV12-4; CDR3: CASSLTVSGNTIYF
V: TRBV4-1; CDR3: CASSQGPLRRGDTDTQYF
V: TRBV10-3; CDR3: CAISLGGSGATDTQYF
V: TRBV6-2/TRBV6-3; CDR3: CASSYVTANTQYF
V: TRBV6-8; CDR3: CASSDRDRGLGEAFF
V: TRBV7-8; CDR3: CASSLRVPPDNEQFF
V: TRBV7-8; CDR3: CASSLEPQGTDTQYF
V: TRBV20-1; CDR3: CSAPDRASGNTIYF
V: TRBV10-3; CDR3: CAIREQGAMNTEAFF
V: TRBV20-1; CDR3: CSARDQRGPGTQYF
V: TRBV12-3/TRBV12-4; CDR3: CASSGGSSEQYF
V: TRBV18; CDR3: CASSPGTADSGNTIYF
V: TRBV27; CDR3: CASSTFLTTGGNYNEQFF
V: TRBV12-3/TRBV12-4; CDR3: CASSDALAGGMDF
V: TRBV7-3; CDR3: CASSSTDREKDHTQYF
V: TRBV12-3/TRBV12-4; CDR3: CASRQHSGGGEKLFF
V: TRBV7-6; CDR3: CASSFGGGSEKLFF
V: TRBV6-2/TRBV6-3; CDR3: CASRSLDRVVQPQHF
V: TRBV7-8; CDR3: CASSFGGVSNQPQHF
V: TRBV12-3/TRBV12-4; CDR3: CASSFLTELSYNEQFF
V: TRBV6-1; CDR3: CASWGQGSYNEQFF